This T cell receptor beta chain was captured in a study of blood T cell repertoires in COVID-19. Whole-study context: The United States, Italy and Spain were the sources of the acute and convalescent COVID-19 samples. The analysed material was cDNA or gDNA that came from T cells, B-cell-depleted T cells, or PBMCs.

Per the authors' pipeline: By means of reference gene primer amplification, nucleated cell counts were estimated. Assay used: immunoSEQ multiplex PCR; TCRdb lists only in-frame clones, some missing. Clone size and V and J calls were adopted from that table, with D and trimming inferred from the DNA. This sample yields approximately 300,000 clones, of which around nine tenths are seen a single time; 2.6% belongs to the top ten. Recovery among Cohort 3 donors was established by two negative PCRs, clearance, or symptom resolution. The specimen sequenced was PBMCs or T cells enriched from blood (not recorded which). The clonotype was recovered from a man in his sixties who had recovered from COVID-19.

The CDR3 region has the DNA TGTGCCACCAGCACAGGGATGGGAAATTCACCCCTCCACTTT. It translates to CATSTGMGNSPLHF. J is TRBJ1-6 and V is TRBV15, with a tentative D call TRBD1 (5 bases). Per the germline V gene, CDR1 is LNHNV and CDR2 is YYDKDF (reference sequence). This CDR3 is built from 14 residues. V lost 4 bases to trimming and J lost 7 bases, with 11 bases between them.